The 10 T cell receptor beta chains given below trace back to one sample, sequenced in a study of spatial heterogeneity in lung cancer. TCRdb independently ran MiXCR on the 5' RACE reads; one entry per CDR3 protein. The table includes 60,000 to 80,000 distinct CDR3 sequences, about 14% detected once. The sample's time point: sample taken at primary tumor resection. Researchers sequenced whole RNA taken from tumor, nontumor lung or frozen PBMC without sorting. Material: PBMCs, obtained at surgery. Every receptor here comes from a male donor with early-stage non-small cell lung cancer.

The chain combines TRBV20-1 with TRBJ1-1, with D perhaps TRBD1 (6 bases). Per the germline V gene, CDR1 is DFQATT and CDR2 is SNEGSKA (reference sequence). The CDR3 is 12 residues long. The ends were cut back, 5 bases at V and 0 bases at J, with 7 bases in the middle. The CDR3 loop reads CSAGDMNTEAFF. CDR3 nucleotide sequence: TGCAGTGCTGGGGACATGAACACTGAAGCTTTCTTT.

This chain joins TRBV5-5 and TRBJ2-7; D ambiguous. Trimming took off 0 bases at V and 0 bases at J, with 16 bases between the two ends. Germline CDR1 reads SGHKS; CDR2 reads YYEKEE (reference sequence). CDR3 size: 17 residues. The CDR3 bases are TGTGCCAGCAGCTTGGAAATGTCAGCTACCCGCTCCTACGAGCAGTACTTC. Encoded protein: CASSLEMSATRSYEQYF.

The chain uses TRBV6-5 and TRBJ1-1; no reliable D call. V lost 7 bases, J lost 3 bases, and 15 bases lay in between. This CDR3 region has 14 residues. Germline assignment: CDR1 MNHEY and CDR2 SVGAGI. The CDR3 reads CASTLTRADTEAFF. For the CDR3, the DNA is TGTGCCAGCACTCTGACTCGGGCGGACACTGAAGCTTTCTTT.

This chain joins TRBV18 and TRBJ1-1; D is unresolved. The length of the CDR3 is 14 residues. The germline CDR1 and CDR2 sequences are KGHSH and LQKENI. Between the trimmed V and J ends, which lost 2 bases and 3 bases, there was a span of 10 bases. Here the CDR3 reads CASSPMDGYTEAFF. In nucleotides, the CDR3 is TGTGCCAGCTCACCAATGGACGGTTACACTGAAGCTTTCTTT.

The chain is built from TRBV6-6 and TRBJ1-3; 7 bases are a match to TRBD1. Per germline, CDR1 MNHNY and CDR2 SVGAGI (reference sequence). After removal of 3 bases from V and 0 bases from J, the junction contained 14 bases not matched to a gene. The CDR3 runs to 19 residues. The CDR3 spells CASSYSRRDSLISGNTIYF. The CDR3 DNA is TGTGCCAGCAGTTATTCAAGGCGGGACAGCCTGATCTCTGGAAACACCATATATTTT.

V and J are TRBV29-1 and TRBJ2-6; D gene ambiguous. The V end lost 6 bases, the J end lost 1 base, and 13 bases lay between the germline ends. Germline CDR1 SQVTM, CDR2 ANQGSEA. CDR3 size: 15 residues. The CDR3 nucleotides read TGCAGCGTGGACGAGAAGGGATCTGGGGCCAACGTCCTGACTTTC. Protein: CSVDEKGSGANVLTF.

The chain combines TRBV6-1 with TRBJ2-7; D is perhaps TRBD2 (6 bases). The CDR3 spans 14 residues. V was cut by 6 bases and J by 6 bases, with 18 bases left in between. Per germline, CDR1 MNHNS and CDR2 SASEGT. As DNA, the CDR3 is TGTGCCAGCAGCATGGAGGGAGGCCAGAGCGAGCAGTACTTC. Encoded protein: CASSMEGGQSEQYF.

This clonotype was found a few times. The chain has TRBV10-3 and TRBJ2-7; 15 bases are shared with TRBD2. The trim removed 9 bases at V and 5 bases at J, leaving 14 bases unmatched. Germline CDR1 ENHRY, CDR2 SYGVKD. The CDR3 spans 17 residues. CDR3 DNA sequence: TGTGCCATTCAACCCCATCACGGACTAGCGGGAGGGAACGAGCAGTACTTC. Translating gives CAIQPHHGLAGGNEQYF.

This clonotype came up many times. The rearrangement uses TRBV4-1 and TRBJ1-4, with a possible D match to TRBD1 (5 bases). The CDR3 totals 17 residues. CDR1 is MGHRA and CDR2 is YSYEKL in the germline V gene. V was trimmed by 0 bases and J by 0 bases, leaving 11 bases between them. The CDR3 spells CASSQDRGLATNEKLFF. Written as DNA, the CDR3 is TGCGCCAGCAGCCAAGATAGGGGATTAGCAACTAATGAAAAACTGTTTTTT.

This clonotype has a single count. Just one base apart from a much larger clone, this may be a read error. Likely a read error: the CDR3 ends without its conserved phenylalanine or tryptophan. The chain is built from TRBV7-9 and TRBJ1-2, with D perhaps matching TRBD1 (6 bases). Between the trimmed V and J ends, which lost 7 bases and 0 bases, there was a span of 18 bases. The CDR3 length is 16 residues. The V gene's germline CDR1 is SEHNR and CDR2 FQNEAQ (reference sequence). The CDR3 sequence: CASIRTGTHPNYGYTL. The CDR3 coding sequence is TGTGCCAGCATCCGAACTGGGACACATCCTAACTATGGCTACACCTTG.